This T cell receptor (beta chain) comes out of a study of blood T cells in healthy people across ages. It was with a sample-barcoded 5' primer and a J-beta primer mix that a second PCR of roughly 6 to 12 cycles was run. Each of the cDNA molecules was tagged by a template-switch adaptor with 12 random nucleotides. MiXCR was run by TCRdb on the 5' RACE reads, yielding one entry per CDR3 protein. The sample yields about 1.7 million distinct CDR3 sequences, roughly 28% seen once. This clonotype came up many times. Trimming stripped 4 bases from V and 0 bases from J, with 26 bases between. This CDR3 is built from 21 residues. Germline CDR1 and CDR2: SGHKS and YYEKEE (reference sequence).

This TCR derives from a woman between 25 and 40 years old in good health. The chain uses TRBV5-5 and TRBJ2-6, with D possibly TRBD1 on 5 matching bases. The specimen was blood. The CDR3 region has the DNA TGTGCCAGCAGCCCACTCGGAACCTCACAGGAAACAACCTCTGGGGCCAACGTCCTGACTTTC. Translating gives CASSPLGTSQETTSGANVLTF.